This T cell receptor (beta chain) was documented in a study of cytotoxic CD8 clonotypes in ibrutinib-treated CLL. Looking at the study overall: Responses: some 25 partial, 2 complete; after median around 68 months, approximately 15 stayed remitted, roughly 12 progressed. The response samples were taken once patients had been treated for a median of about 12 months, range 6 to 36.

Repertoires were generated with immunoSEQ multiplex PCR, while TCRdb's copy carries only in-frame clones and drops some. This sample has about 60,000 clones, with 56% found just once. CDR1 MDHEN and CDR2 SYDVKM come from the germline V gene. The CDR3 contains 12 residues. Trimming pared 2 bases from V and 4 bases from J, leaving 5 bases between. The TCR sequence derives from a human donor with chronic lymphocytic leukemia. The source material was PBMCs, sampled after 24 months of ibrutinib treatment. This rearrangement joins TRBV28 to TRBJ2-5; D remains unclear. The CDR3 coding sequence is TGTGCCAGCAGTTTACGGGTAGAGACCCAGTACTTC. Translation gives CASSLRVETQYF.